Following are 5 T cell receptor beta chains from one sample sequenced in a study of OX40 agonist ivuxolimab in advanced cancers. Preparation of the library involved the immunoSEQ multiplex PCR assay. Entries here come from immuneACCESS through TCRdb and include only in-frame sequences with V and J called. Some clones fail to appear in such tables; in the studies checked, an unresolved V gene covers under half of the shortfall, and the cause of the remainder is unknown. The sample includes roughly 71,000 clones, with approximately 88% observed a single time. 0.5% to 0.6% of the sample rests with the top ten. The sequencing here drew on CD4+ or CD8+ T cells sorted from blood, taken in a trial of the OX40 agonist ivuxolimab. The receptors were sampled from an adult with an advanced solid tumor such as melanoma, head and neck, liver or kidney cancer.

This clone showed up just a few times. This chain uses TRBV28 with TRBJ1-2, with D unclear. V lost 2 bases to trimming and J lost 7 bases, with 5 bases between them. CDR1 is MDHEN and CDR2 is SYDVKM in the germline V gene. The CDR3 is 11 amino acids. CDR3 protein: CASSLSRGYTF. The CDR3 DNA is TGTGCCAGCAGTTTAAGCCGTGGCTACACCTTC.

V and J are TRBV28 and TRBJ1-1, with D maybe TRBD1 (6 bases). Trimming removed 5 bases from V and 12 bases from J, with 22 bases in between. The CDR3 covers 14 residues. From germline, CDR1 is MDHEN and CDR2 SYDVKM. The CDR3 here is CASSIQGPNGGPFF. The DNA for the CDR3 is TGTGCCAGCAGTATACAGGGACCCAACGGGGGGCCTTTCTTT.

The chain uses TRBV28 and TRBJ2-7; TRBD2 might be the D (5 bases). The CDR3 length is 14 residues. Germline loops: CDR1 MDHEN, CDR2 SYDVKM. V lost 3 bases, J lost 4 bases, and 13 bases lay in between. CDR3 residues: CASSFPGIAYEQYF. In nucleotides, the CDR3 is TGTGCCAGCAGTTTCCCGGGGATCGCGTACGAGCAGTACTTC.

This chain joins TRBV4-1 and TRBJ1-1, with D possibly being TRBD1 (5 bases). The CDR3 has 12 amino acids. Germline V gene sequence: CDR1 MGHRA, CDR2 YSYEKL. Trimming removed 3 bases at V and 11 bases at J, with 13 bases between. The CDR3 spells CASSHATGSAFF. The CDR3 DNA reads TGCGCCAGCAGCCACGCCACAGGCTCGGCTTTCTTT.

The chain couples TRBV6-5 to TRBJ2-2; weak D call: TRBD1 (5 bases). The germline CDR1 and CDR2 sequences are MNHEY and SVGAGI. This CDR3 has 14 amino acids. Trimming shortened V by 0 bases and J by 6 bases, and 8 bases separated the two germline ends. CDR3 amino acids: CASSYSETAGELFF. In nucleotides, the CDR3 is TGTGCCAGCAGTTACTCGGAGACAGCCGGGGAGCTGTTTTTT.